The rows below give T cell receptor beta chains drawn from one sample of a study of neurological immune-mediated disorders. MiXCR, run by TCRdb on the 5' RACE reads, gives a single entry per CDR3 protein. The sample contains 15,000 to 20,000 distinct CDR3 sequences, around a quarter of which appear only once. Specimen: PBMCs. These receptors were taken from a man aged 45 to 65 with HTLV-1-associated myelopathy (HAM/TSP). CDR3s include the opening cysteine and the closing phenylalanine or tryptophan. A D gene is named only where the DNA matches it firmly. The listing skips clone size in some rows; elsewhere it reads once, few, many or a size class.

d_gene	v_gene	j_gene	abundance	CDR3nt	CDR3aa
NA	TRBV7-2	TRBJ1-1	NA	TGTGCCAGCAGCTTGCCCGGGACGCCCAACCCAGAAGCTTTCTTT	CASSLPGTPNPEAFF
NA	TRBV5-1	TRBJ2-1	NA	TGCGCCAGCAGCTTGGCACCGGGACCGAATGAGCAGTTCTTC	CASSLAPGPNEQFF
NA	TRBV12-3/TRBV12-4	TRBJ2-1	large	TGTGCCAGCAGTTTAGCCGCGGATGAGCAGTTCTTC	CASSLAADEQFF
NA	TRBV5-1	TRBJ2-2	NA	TGCGCCAGCAGCCCTAGACTGAACACCGGGGAGCTGTTTTTT	CASSPRLNTGELFF
TRBD2	TRBV29-1	TRBJ2-1	NA	TGCAGCGTTGGTCGCGGGGGGGCCTCCAATGAGCAGTTCTTC	CSVGRGGASNEQFF
TRBD2	TRBV6-1	TRBJ2-1	few	TGTGCCAGCAGTGAAGCGCTTCCGATCGGACTAGCGGGGGGGTCCTACAATGAGCAGTTCTTC	CASSEALPIGLAGGSYNEQFF
TRBD1	TRBV20-1	TRBJ2-2	NA	TGCAGTGTGGGCGAGGGGGCCACCGGGGAGCTGTTTTTT	CSVGEGATGELFF
NA	TRBV6-2/TRBV6-3	TRBJ1-1	NA	TGTGCCAGCCGACCCAGGGGTGCTGAAGCTTTCTTT	CASRPRGAEAFF
TRBD2	TRBV7-9	TRBJ2-3	many	TGTGCCAGCAGCCCTCCTAGCGGGGAGTATACGCAGTATTTT	CASSPPSGEYTQYF
NA	TRBV12-3/TRBV12-4	TRBJ1-2	NA	TGTGCCAGCAGGTTAGACACGGCCTATGGCTACACCTTC	CASRLDTAYGYTF
NA	TRBV9	TRBJ2-1	few	TGTGCCAGCAGCGTAGAGCCGGCAGAAGAGCAGTTCTTC	CASSVEPAEEQFF
NA	TRBV20-1	TRBJ1-2	NA	TGCAGTGCTAGAGGGGATGGAAGTGGCTACACCTTC	CSARGDGSGYTF
TRBD1	TRBV12-3/TRBV12-4	TRBJ2-3	many	TGTGCCAGCAGAGAGACAGGGTATAGCACAGATACGCAGTATTTT	CASRETGYSTDTQYF
NA	TRBV7-2	TRBJ2-1	once	TGTGCCAGCAGCTCGGACACGGGCAATGAGCAGTTCTTC	CASSSDTGNEQFF
TRBD2	TRBV5-1	TRBJ2-7	NA	TGCGCCAGCAGCGACCTTACGGGACTAGGTAACGAGCAGTACTTC	CASSDLTGLGNEQYF
TRBD1	TRBV7-2	TRBJ2-7	few	TGTGCCAGCAGCTTTCCAGACAGGGGGCTCTTCGAGCAGTACTTC	CASSFPDRGLFEQYF
NA	TRBV7-2	TRBJ2-1	NA	TGTGCCAGCAGTCAAACAGGGACGAATGAGCAGTTCTTC	CASSQTGTNEQFF
TRBD1	TRBV3-1	TRBJ1-2	NA	TGTGCCAGCAGCCCTTTCGTTACAGGGGACTATGGCTACACCTTC	CASSPFVTGDYGYTF
NA	TRBV11-2	TRBJ1-2	NA	TGTGCCAGCAGCCTGCAGGGCCCCTATGGCTACACCTTC	CASSLQGPYGYTF
TRBD2	TRBV7-9	TRBJ2-7	many	TGTGCCAGCAGCTACACTAGCGGGGCATCTTTCCCCTACGAGCAGTACTTC	CASSYTSGASFPYEQYF
TRBD1	TRBV5-4	TRBJ2-1	NA	TGTGCCAGCAGCCCTAGACAGGGATCCTACAATGAGCAGTTCTTC	CASSPRQGSYNEQFF
NA	TRBV7-9	TRBJ2-7	NA	TGTGCCAGCAGCCACCAATCCTACGAGCAGTACTTC	CASSHQSYEQYF
NA	TRBV20-1	TRBJ2-5	many	TGCAGTGCTAAGCGGGTGGAGACCCAGTACTTC	CSAKRVETQYF
TRBD2	TRBV30	TRBJ2-2	NA	TGTGCCTGGAGCCAGGGGACTAGGTCCGGGGAGCTGTTTTTT	CAWSQGTRSGELFF
TRBD1	TRBV10-3	TRBJ2-5	NA	TGTGCCATCGGTTTAAAGGGACAGAAAGAGACCCAGTACTTC	CAIGLKGQKETQYF
NA	TRBV12-3/TRBV12-4	TRBJ2-2	NA	TGTGCCAGCAGTTCGGACAGGAACACCGGGGAGCTGTTTTTT	CASSSDRNTGELFF
TRBD2	TRBV29-1	TRBJ2-5	few	TGCAGCGGGCTACTAGCGGGGGTGAAGACCCAGTACTTC	CSGLLAGVKTQYF
TRBD1	TRBV30	TRBJ1-2	NA	TGTGCCTGGAGTGGACAGGGGACCTATGGCTACACCTTC	CAWSGQGTYGYTF
NA	TRBV20-1	TRBJ1-4	NA	TGCAGTGTGTGGCGACCCCAGGGGGAAAAACTGTTTTTT	CSVWRPQGEKLFF
NA	TRBV5-4	TRBJ2-1	few	TGTGCCAGCAGCCCCGCAGGAGGACTCAAGGTTTACAATGAGCAGTTCTTC	CASSPAGGLKVYNEQFF